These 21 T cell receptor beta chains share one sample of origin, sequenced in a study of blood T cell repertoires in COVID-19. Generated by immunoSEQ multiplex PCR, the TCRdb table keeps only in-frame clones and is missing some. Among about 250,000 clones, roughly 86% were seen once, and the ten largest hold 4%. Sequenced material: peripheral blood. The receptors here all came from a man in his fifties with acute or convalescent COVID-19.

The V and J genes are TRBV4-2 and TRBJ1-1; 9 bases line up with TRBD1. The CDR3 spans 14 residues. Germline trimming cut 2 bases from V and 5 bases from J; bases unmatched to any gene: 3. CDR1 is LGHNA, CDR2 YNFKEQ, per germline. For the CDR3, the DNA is TGTGCCAGCAGCCAACACAGGGGGCGGACTGAAGCTTTCTTT. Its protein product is CASSQHRGRTEAFF.

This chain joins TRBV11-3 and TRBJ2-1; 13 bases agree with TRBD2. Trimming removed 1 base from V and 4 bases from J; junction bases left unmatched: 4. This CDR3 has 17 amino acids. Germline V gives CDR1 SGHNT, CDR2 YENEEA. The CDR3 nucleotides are TGTGCCAGCAGCTTAGGACTAGCGGGAGGACTATACAATGAGCAGTTCTTC. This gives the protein CASSLGLAGGLYNEQFF.

The CDR3 loop reads CASIAGGVSNTQYF. CDR3 DNA sequence: TGTGCCAGCATAGCGGGGGGGGTCTCAAATACGCAGTATTTT. This chain links TRBV7-8 with TRBJ2-3; 11 nucleotides agree with TRBD2. The CDR3 covers 14 residues. CDR1 SGHVS and CDR2 FQNEAQ come from the germline V gene. V lost 7 bases, J lost 7 bases, and 7 bases stayed unmatched.

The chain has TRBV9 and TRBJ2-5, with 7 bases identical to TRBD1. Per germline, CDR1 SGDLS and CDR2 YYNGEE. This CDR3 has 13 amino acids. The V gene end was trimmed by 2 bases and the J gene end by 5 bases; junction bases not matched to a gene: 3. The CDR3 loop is CASSVDRAETQYF. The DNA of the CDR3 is TGTGCCAGCAGCGTCGACAGGGCGGAGACCCAGTACTTC. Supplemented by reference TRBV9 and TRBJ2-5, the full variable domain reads DSGVTQTPKHLITATGQRVTLRCSPRSGDLSVYWYQQSLDQGLQFLIQYYNGEERAKGNILERFSAQQFPDLHSELNLSSLELGDSALYFCASSVDRAETQYFGPGTRLLVL.

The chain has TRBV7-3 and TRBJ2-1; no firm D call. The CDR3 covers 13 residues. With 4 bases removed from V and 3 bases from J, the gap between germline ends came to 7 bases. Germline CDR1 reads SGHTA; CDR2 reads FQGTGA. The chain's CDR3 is CASSSYSYNEQFF. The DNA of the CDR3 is TGTGCCAGCAGCTCATACAGCTACAATGAGCAGTTCTTC.

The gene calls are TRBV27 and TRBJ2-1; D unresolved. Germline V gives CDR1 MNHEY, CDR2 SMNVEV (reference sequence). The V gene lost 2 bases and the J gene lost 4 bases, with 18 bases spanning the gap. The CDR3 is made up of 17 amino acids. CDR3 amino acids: CASSLTNPALFYNEQFF. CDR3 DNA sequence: TGTGCCAGCAGTTTAACTAATCCCGCTCTCTTTTACAATGAGCAGTTCTTC.

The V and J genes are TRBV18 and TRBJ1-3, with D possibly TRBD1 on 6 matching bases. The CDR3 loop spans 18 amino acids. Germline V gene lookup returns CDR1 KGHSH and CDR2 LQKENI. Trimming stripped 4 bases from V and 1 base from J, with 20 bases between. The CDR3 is CASSLRRSTGQSGNTIYF. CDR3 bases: TGTGCCAGCTCACTTCGAAGGAGTACAGGGCAATCTGGAAACACCATATATTTT. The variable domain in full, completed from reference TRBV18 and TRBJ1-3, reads NAGVMQNPRHLVRRRGQEARLRCSPMKGHSHVYWYRQLPEEGLKFMVYLQKENIIDESGMPKERFSAEFPKEGPSILRIQQVVRGDSAAYFCASSLRRSTGQSGNTIYFGEGSWLTVV.

The CDR3, as DNA: TGTGCCAGCAGGCGAGGGTTGGGGGGTGGCTACACCTTC. Amino acid sequence: CASRRGLGGGYTF. This chain uses TRBV6-5 with TRBJ1-2; perhaps TRBD1 as D (5 bases). The CDR3 is 13 amino acids. Deletions cut 6 bases from V and 7 bases from J, with 15 bases between. Germline loops: CDR1 MNHEY, CDR2 SVGAGI.

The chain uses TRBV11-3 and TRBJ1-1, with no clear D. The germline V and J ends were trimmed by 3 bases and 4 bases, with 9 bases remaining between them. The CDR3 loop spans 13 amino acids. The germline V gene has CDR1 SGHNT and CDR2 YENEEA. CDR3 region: CASSFREGTEAFF. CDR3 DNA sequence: TGTGCCAGCAGCTTTAGGGAGGGCACTGAAGCTTTCTTT. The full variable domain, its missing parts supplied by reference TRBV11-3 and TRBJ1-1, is EAGVVQSPRYKIIEKKQPVAFWCNPISGHNTLYWYLQNLGQGPELLIRYENEEAVDDSQLPKDRFSAERLKGVDSTLKIQPAELGDSAVYLCASSFREGTEAFFGQGTRLTVV.

CDR3 sequence (DNA): TGCGCCAGCAGTAAACAGGGCCGAGCAGAGACCCAGTACTTC. This gives the protein CASSKQGRAETQYF. The chain combines TRBV10-1 with TRBJ2-5; TRBD1 is a possible D gene (6 bases). Germline loops: CDR1 WNHNN, CDR2 SYGVQD (reference sequence). The V gene lost 5 bases and the J gene lost 4 bases, with 14 bases spanning the gap. The CDR3 loop spans 14 amino acids.

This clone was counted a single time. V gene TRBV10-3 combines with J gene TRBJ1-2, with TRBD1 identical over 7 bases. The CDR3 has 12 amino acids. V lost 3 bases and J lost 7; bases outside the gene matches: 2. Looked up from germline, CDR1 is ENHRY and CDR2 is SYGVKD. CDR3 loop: CAISDSGGGYTF. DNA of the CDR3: TGTGCCATCAGTGACTCAGGGGGTGGCTACACCTTC.

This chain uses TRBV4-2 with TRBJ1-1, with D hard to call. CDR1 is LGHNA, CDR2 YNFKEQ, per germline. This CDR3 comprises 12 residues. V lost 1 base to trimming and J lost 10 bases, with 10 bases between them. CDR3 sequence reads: CASSQGGSIAFF. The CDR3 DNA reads TGTGCCAGCAGCCAAGGAGGCAGTATAGCTTTCTTT.

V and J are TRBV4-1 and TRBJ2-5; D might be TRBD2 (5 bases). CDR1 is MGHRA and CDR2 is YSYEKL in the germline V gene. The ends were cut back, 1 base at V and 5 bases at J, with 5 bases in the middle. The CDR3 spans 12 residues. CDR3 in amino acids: CASSQGEETQYF. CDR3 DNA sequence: TGCGCCAGCAGCCAAGGGGAGGAGACCCAGTACTTC.

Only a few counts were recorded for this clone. The chain's CDR3 is CASSLGTDRGNTEAFF. CDR3 nucleotide sequence: TGTGCCAGCAGCTTAGGCACGGACAGGGGAAACACTGAAGCTTTCTTT. The chain is built from TRBV7-6 and TRBJ1-1, with 9 positions matching TRBD1. CDR1 and CDR2 (germline): SGHVS, FNYEAQ. The CDR3 has 16 amino acids. Trimming took 1 base from V and 2 from J; bases not matched to a gene: 5.

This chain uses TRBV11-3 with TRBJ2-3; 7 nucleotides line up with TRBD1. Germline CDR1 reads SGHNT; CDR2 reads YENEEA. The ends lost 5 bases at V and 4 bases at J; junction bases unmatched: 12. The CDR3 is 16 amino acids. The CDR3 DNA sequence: TGTGCCAGCAGCCCTGGGACAGTCGAAGGTGCAGATACGCAGTATTTT. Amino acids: CASSPGTVEGADTQYF.

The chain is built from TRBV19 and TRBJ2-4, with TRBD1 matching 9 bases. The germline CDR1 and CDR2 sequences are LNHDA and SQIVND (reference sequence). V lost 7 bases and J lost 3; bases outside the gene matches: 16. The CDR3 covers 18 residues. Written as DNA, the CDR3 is TGTGCCAGTAAGGGTGACAGGGGGATCCTATTCGACAAAAACATTCAGTACTTC. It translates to CASKGDRGILFDKNIQYF.

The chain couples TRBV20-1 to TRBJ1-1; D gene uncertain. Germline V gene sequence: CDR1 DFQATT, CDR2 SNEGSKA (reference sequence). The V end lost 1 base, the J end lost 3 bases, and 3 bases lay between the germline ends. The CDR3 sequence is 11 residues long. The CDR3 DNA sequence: TGCAGTGCTAGAGCTTACACTGAAGCTTTCTTT. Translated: CSARAYTEAFF.

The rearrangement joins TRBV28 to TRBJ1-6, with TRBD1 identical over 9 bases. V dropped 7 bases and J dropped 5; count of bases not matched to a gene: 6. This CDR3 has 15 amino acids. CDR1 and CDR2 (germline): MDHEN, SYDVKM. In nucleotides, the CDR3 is TGTGCCAGCACCTCGGGACAGGGACATAATTCACCCCTCCACTTT. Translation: CASTSGQGHNSPLHF.

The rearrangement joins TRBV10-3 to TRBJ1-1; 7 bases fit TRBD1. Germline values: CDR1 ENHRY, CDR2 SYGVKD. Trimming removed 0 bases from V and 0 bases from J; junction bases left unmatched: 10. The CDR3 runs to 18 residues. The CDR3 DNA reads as TGTGCCATCAGTGAGTCTTGGCAGGGGGTCACCATGAACACTGAAGCTTTCTTT. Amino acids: CAISESWQGVTMNTEAFF.

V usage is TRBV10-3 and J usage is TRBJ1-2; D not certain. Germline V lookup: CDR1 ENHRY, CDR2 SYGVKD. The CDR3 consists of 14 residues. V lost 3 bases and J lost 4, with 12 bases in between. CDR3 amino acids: CAISEYEGAYGYTF. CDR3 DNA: TGTGCCATCAGTGAATACGAGGGAGCCTATGGCTACACCTTC.

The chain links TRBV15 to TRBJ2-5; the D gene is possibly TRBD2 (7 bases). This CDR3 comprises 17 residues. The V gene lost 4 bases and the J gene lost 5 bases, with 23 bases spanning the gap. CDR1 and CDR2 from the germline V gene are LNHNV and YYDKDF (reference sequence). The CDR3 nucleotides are TGTGCCACCAGCACCCCGTGGGGGGGCTACGGGTTGGAGACCCAGTACTTC. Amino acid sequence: CATSTPWGGYGLETQYF.